This T cell receptor (beta chain) comes out of a study of regulatory T cells in long-lasting Graves disease. Findings and caveats of the study: The persistent group shared some 2,700 public clonotypes, more than the approximately 930 shared by new patients. With persistent disease, TRBV28, TRBJ1-2 and TRBJ2-5 were the favored segments.

This clonotype was detected ten times or more. The antigen remains undetermined. V gave up 4 bases and J gave up 3 bases; unmatched junction bases: 8. The CDR3 runs to 14 residues. The V gene's germline CDR1 is DFQATT and CDR2 SNEGSKA (reference sequence). The time point is: newly diagnosed GD, antithyroid drugs for less than 3 months. Extracted PBMC RNA gave rise to the TCR library. For TCR beta, libraries came from iRepertoire HTBI primers and Arm-PCR of CDR3 regions. MiXCR, applied by TCRdb to the multiplex PCR reads, yields one record per CDR3 protein. The data show under 300,000 distinct CDR3 sequences, with around 20% seen just once and approximately 13% held by the top ten.

Sequenced material: peripheral blood mononuclear cells (PBMCs), taken at new diagnosis, from a patient treated with antithyroid drugs. The chain is built from TRBV20-1 and TRBJ2-7; TRBD1 matches at 8 bases. The sequence was obtained from a female donor with Graves disease. CDR3 nucleotide sequence: TGCAGTGCTAAGTTTGGACAGGGTATCTACGAGCAGTACTTC. Translation: CSAKFGQGIYEQYF.